Listed below are T cell receptor beta chains from one sample, sequenced in a study of blood T cells in healthy people across ages. From the 5' RACE reads, TCRdb called clonotypes with MiXCR, one entry per CDR3 protein. This repertoire shows around 750,000 distinct CDR3 sequences, about 48% found once; its top ten account for roughly two fifths. The sequencing sample was made of blood. These receptors originate from a man at least 80 years old in good health. The CDR3 runs from the conserved cysteine through the conserved F or W. A D gene is named only where the DNA matches it firmly. Some rows have no size entry. The others give once, few or many, or a class for an expanded clone.

>TRBD2|.|TRBV11-2|TRBJ2-5
CASRRDLAGPGTQYF
TGTGCCAGCAGACGGGATCTAGCGGGGCCTGGGACCCAGTACTTC
>TRBD1|.|TRBV9|TRBJ2-2
CASRFSYRGESNELFF
TGTGCCAGCAGGTTCTCCTACAGGGGCGAGTCGAACGAGCTGTTTTTT
>TRBD2|.|TRBV4-1|TRBJ2-7
CASSQGSAGARNEQYF
TGCGCCAGCAGCCAAGGGTCAGCGGGAGCGAGAAACGAGCAGTACTTC
>.|.|TRBV12-3/TRBV12-4|TRBJ2-3
CASSLARSGNAYF
TGTGCCAGCAGTTTAGCCAGAAGTGGTAACGCGTATTTT
>.|.|TRBV7-2|TRBJ1-6
CASRRDSPLHF
TGTGCCAGCAGGAGGGATTCACCCCTCCACTTT
>.|few|TRBV10-3|TRBJ1-1
CAISEWTGNTEAFF
TGTGCCATCAGTGAGTGGACTGGCAACACTGAAGCTTTCTTT
>TRBD2|few|TRBV11-2|TRBJ2-3
CASSLGLARHRYAYF
TGTGCCAGCAGCTTAGGACTAGCGAGACACAGATACGCGTATTTT
>.|.|TRBV6-1|TRBJ2-7
CASSERVRSQDEQYF
TGTGCCAGCAGTGAAAGGGTACGCAGTCAGGACGAGCAGTACTTC
>TRBD2|.|TRBV7-2|TRBJ2-3
CASSMTSGDTQYF
TGTGCCAGCAGCATGACTAGCGGAGATACGCAGTATTTT
>.|.|TRBV27|TRBJ2-7
CASSFGLKEYF
TGTGCCAGCAGTTTTGGACTCAAGGAGTACTTC
>TRBD2|.|TRBV7-2|TRBJ2-3
CASRTTGTMSTDTQYF
TGTGCCAGCAGAACTACCGGGACTATGAGCACAGATACGCAGTATTTT
>.|once|TRBV7-2|TRBJ2-7
CASSLRGSLVDEQYF
TGTGCCAGCAGCTTGCGAGGGTCGCTGGTCGACGAGCAGTACTTC
>TRBD1|.|TRBV5-1|TRBJ2-7
CASSPTTGGGYEQYF
TGCGCCAGCAGCCCGACGACAGGGGGTGGCTACGAGCAGTACTTC
>TRBD2|.|TRBV9|TRBJ2-7
CASSAGLAGDYNEQYF
TGTGCCAGCAGCGCCGGACTAGCGGGAGACTACAATGAGCAGTACTTC
>TRBD1|.|TRBV12-3/TRBV12-4|TRBJ2-1
CASSPPGQVFYNEQFF
TGTGCCAGCAGTCCCCCTGGACAGGTCTTCTACAATGAGCAGTTCTTC
>TRBD1|.|TRBV6-5|TRBJ2-7
CASSSGTGLYGQYF
TGTGCCAGCAGTTCCGGGACAGGACTCTACGGGCAGTACTTC
>.|.|TRBV28|TRBJ1-2
CASSFSIRGYTF
TGTGCCAGCAGCTTCAGTATCCGCGGCTACACCTTC
>.|once|TRBV5-1|TRBJ1-2
CASSSHLTGVYGYTF
TGCGCCAGCAGCTCCCACCTGACAGGAGTCTATGGCTACACCTTC
>.|.|TRBV28|TRBJ2-5
CASSFVDGVQETQYF
TGTGCCAGCAGTTTCGTGGACGGGGTCCAAGAGACCCAGTACTTC
>TRBD2|.|TRBV4-2|TRBJ2-7
CASSHATSNEQYF
TGTGCCAGCAGCCACGCGACTAGCAACGAGCAGTACTTC
>.|.|TRBV20-1|TRBJ1-4
CSARDTTNEKLFF
TGCAGTGCTAGAGACACAACTAATGAAAAACTGTTTTTT
>.|few|TRBV6-6|TRBJ2-3
CATREGGLVHRDAYF
TGTGCCACCAGGGAAGGGGGGCTGGTGCACAGAGACGCGTATTTT
>.|.|TRBV9|TRBJ2-5
CASSVVPRGGETQYF
TGTGCCAGCAGCGTAGTTCCCAGGGGTGGAGAGACCCAGTACTTC
>TRBD2|few|TRBV7-2|TRBJ2-1
CASSLGRTSGLAEYNEQFF
TGTGCCAGCAGCTTAGGGAGGACTAGCGGGCTGGCCGAGTACAATGAGCAGTTCTTC
>.|.|TRBV6-1|TRBJ1-1
CASGERITMNTEAFF
TGTGCCAGCGGTGAAAGGATAACCATGAACACTGAAGCTTTCTTT
>.|once|TRBV9|TRBJ2-4
CAIPSWDWHIQYF
TGTGCCATCCCATCATGGGATTGGCACATTCAGTACTTC
>.|few|TRBV20-1|TRBJ1-1
CSARESSLNTEAFF
TGCAGTGCTAGAGAAAGTTCCTTGAACACTGAAGCTTTCTTT
>TRBD1|.|TRBV9|TRBJ2-6
CASSVGTRTGSSGANVLTF
TGTGCCAGCAGCGTAGGGACCAGGACAGGGTCCTCTGGGGCCAACGTCCTGACTTTC
>.|.|TRBV20-1|TRBJ2-7
CSAGLGLQGYEQYF
TGCAGTGCTGGACTCGGACTCCAAGGCTACGAGCAGTACTTC
>TRBD1|.|TRBV7-9|TRBJ2-7
CASSRTGPPYNEQYF
TGTGCCAGCAGCCGGACAGGGCCCCCCTACAATGAGCAGTACTTC
>.|.|TRBV12-3/TRBV12-4|TRBJ2-7
CASSPAGLTYEQYF
TGTGCCAGCAGTCCAGCGGGTCTTACCTACGAGCAGTACTTC
>.|.|TRBV7-3|TRBJ2-3
CASSPGAGDTQYF
TGTGCCAGCAGCCCGGGGGCGGGGGATACGCAGTATTTT
>TRBD2|.|TRBV20-1|TRBJ2-7
CSATPGLAGAYEQYF
TGCAGTGCTACACCGGGACTAGCGGGCGCCTACGAGCAGTACTTC
>.|.|TRBV7-8|TRBJ2-6
CASSLEPRQARFPGANVLTF
TGTGCCAGCAGCTTAGAACCCCGACAGGCTCGCTTTCCTGGGGCCAACGTCCTGACTTTC
>.|.|TRBV20-1|TRBJ2-1
CSARGASSYNEQFF
TGCAGTGCTAGAGGTGCGAGCTCCTACAATGAGCAGTTCTTC
>TRBD1|.|TRBV9|TRBJ2-7
CASSVVPRDGKGAAEQYF
TGTGCCAGCAGCGTAGTTCCCCGGGACGGTAAGGGGGCTGCCGAGCAGTACTTC
>TRBD2|few|TRBV9|TRBJ2-6
CASSVRDYSQSGANVLTF
TGTGCCAGCAGCGTAAGGGACTATTCCCAATCTGGGGCCAACGTCCTGACTTTC
>TRBD1|once|TRBV18|TRBJ2-2
CASSYSSGGATGELFF
TGTGCCAGCTCGTACTCCTCAGGGGGCGCAACCGGGGAGCTGTTTTTT
>TRBD1|few|TRBV2|TRBJ2-5
CASSGLDRETQYF
TGTGCCAGCAGTGGCTTGGACAGGGAGACCCAGTACTTC
>.|.|TRBV27|TRBJ2-6
CASSSGASGANVLTF
TGTGCCAGCAGTTCGGGAGCCTCTGGGGCCAACGTCCTGACTTTC
>.|.|TRBV7-9|TRBJ2-7
CASSLALSSDSYEQYF
TGTGCCAGCAGCTTAGCGCTCAGCAGTGATTCCTACGAGCAGTACTTC
>.|.|TRBV20-1|TRBJ1-5
CSAQVSGGNQPQHF
TGCAGTGCGCAAGTTTCGGGTGGCAATCAGCCCCAGCATTTT
>.|.|TRBV6-2/TRBV6-3|TRBJ2-1
CASSVKFGNEQFF
TGTGCCAGCAGTGTGAAGTTCGGCAATGAGCAGTTCTTC
>.|.|TRBV7-9|TRBJ2-4
CASSLNGSPAKNIQYF
TGTGCCAGCAGCTTGAACGGCAGCCCAGCCAAAAACATTCAGTACTTC
>TRBD2|.|TRBV6-2/TRBV6-3|TRBJ2-3
CASIGTTSGRSDTQYF
TGTGCCAGCATTGGGACGACTAGCGGGAGGTCAGATACGCAGTATTTT
>.|.|TRBV7-2|TRBJ2-3
CASSLGGVVDTQYF
TGTGCCAGCAGCTTAGGAGGGGTCGTAGATACGCAGTATTTT
>.|few|TRBV7-2|TRBJ1-2
CASSLSGHSNYGYTF
TGTGCCAGCAGCTTATCCGGACATTCTAACTATGGCTACACCTTC
>.|.|TRBV27|TRBJ2-7
CASSFRRAGQTYEQYF
TGTGCCAGCAGTTTTAGGCGAGCGGGACAAACCTACGAGCAGTACTTC
>.|.|TRBV20-1|TRBJ2-7
CSATGASVSYEQYF
TGCAGTGCTACTGGGGCTAGCGTCTCCTACGAGCAGTACTTC
>TRBD1|few|TRBV10-3|TRBJ1-2
CAISDTGENGYTF
TGTGCCATCAGCGACACAGGGGAGAATGGCTACACCTTC
>.|.|TRBV20-1|TRBJ2-7
CSADVRQGTYEQYF
TGCAGTGCTGACGTAAGGCAGGGAACCTACGAGCAGTACTTC
>TRBD1|.|TRBV6-4|TRBJ1-1
CASRLRQGHTEAFF
TGTGCCAGCAGACTCCGACAGGGCCACACTGAAGCTTTCTTT
>TRBD2|.|TRBV4-1|TRBJ2-7
CASSQWDFRTSRSYEQYF
TGCGCCAGCAGCCAATGGGACTTTAGGACTAGCCGGTCCTACGAGCAGTACTTC
>TRBD1|few|TRBV29-1|TRBJ1-2
CSVEDVRTGRYGYTF
TGCAGCGTTGAAGATGTGAGGACAGGACGGTATGGCTACACCTTC
>TRBD2|.|TRBV5-5|TRBJ2-7
CASSLVVAGPHEQYF
TGTGCCAGCAGCTTGGTGGTAGCGGGACCCCACGAGCAGTACTTC
>.|.|TRBV9|TRBJ2-6
CVSSVGRHAGANVLTF
TGTGTCAGCAGCGTAGGTCGACATGCTGGGGCCAACGTCCTGACTTTC